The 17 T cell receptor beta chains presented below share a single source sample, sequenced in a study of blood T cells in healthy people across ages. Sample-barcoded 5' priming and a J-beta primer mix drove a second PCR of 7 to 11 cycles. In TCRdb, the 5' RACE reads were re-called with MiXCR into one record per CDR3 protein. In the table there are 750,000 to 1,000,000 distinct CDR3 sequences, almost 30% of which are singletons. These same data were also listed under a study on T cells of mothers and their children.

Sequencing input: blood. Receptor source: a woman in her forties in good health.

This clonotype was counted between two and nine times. CDR3 nucleotide sequence: TGCAGTGCTTACCCCTCATTGGGGGGCACTGAAGCTTTCTTT. It encodes CSAYPSLGGTEAFF. This chain uses TRBV20-1 with TRBJ1-1; possible D gene TRBD1, 5 bases. CDR1 is DFQATT, CDR2 SNEGSKA, per germline (reference sequence). Deletions cut 5 bases from V and 4 bases from J, with 17 bases between. The CDR3 sequence is 14 residues long.

CDR3 region: CASSLAQGKGGEQFF. The CDR3 bases are TGTGCCAGCAGCTTGGCCCAGGGCAAAGGCGGAGAGCAGTTCTTC. The V gene is TRBV5-6, the J gene TRBJ2-1, with a tentative D call TRBD1 (5 bases). V lost 0 bases and J 10 bases, leaving 17 bases between the germline ends. Germline assignment: CDR1 SGHDT and CDR2 YYEEEE. CDR3 length: 15 residues.

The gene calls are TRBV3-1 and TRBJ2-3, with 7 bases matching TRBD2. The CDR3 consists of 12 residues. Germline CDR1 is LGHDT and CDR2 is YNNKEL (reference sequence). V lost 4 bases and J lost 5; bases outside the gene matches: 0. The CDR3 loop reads CASSREGDTQYF. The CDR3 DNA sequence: TGTGCCAGCAGCCGGGAGGGAGATACGCAGTATTTT.

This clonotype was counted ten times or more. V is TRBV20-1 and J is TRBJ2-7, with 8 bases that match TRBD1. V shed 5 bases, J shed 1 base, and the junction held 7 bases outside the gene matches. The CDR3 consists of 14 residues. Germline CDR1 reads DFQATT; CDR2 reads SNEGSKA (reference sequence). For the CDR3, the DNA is TGCAGTGCTCCGCAGGACAGGGCTTCCTACGAGCAGTACTTC. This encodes CSAPQDRASYEQYF.

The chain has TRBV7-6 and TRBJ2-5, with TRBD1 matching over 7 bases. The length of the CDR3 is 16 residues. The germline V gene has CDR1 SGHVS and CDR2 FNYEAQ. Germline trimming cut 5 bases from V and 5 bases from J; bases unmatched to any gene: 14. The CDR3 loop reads CASSPRRGGAKETQYF. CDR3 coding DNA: TGTGCCAGCAGCCCGCGGAGAGGGGGCGCGAAGGAGACCCAGTACTTC.

DNA for the CDR3: TGTGCCAGCAGTTTCCAACGGGGGCGGCAGTTCTTC. Residues: CASSFQRGRQFF. The chain combines TRBV28 with TRBJ2-1; D is tentatively TRBD1 or TRBD2 (6 bases each). CDR3 length: 12 amino acids. Per the germline V gene, CDR1 is MDHEN and CDR2 is SYDVKM. The V end was cut by 3 bases, the J end by 12 bases, with 12 bases between. The entire variable domain, with the rest obtained from reference TRBV28 and TRBJ2-1, is as follows: DVKVTQSSRYLVKRTGEKVFLECVQDMDHENMFWYRQDPGLGLRLIYFSYDVKMKEKGDIPEGYSVSREKKERFSLILESASTNQTSMYLCASSFQRGRQFFGPGTRLTVL.

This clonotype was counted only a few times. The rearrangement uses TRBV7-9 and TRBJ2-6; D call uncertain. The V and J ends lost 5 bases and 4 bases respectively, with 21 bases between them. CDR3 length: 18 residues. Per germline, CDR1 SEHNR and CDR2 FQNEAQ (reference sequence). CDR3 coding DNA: TGTGCCAGCAGCCCCGATTCATACCTCTTGTCCGGGGCCAACGTCCTGACTTTC. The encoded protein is CASSPDSYLLSGANVLTF.

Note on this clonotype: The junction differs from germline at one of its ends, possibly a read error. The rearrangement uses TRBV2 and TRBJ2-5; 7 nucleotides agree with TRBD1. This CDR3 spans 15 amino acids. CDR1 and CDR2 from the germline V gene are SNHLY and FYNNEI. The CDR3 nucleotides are TGTGCCGGCAGTGACGCTCGGGACAGCCAAGAGACCCAGTACTTC. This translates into CAGSDARDSQETQYF.

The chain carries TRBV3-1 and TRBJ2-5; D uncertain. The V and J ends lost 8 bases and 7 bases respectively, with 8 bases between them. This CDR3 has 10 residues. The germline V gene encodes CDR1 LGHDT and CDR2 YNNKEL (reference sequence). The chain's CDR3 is CASGLGTQYF. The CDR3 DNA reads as TGTGCCAGCGGCCTGGGGACCCAGTACTTC.

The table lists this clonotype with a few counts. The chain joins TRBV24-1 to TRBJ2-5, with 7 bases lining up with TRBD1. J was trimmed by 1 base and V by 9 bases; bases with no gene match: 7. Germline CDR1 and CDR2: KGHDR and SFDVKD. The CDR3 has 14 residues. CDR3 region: CATAWGTAQETQYF. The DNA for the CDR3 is TGTGCCACCGCGTGGGGGACAGCCCAAGAGACCCAGTACTTC.

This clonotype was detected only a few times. The CDR3 nucleotides are TGTGCCATCAGTGAGACAGGGTATGCTTTCTTT. Translation gives CAISETGYAFF. The chain links TRBV10-3 to TRBJ1-1; possibly TRBD1 for D (6 bases). Trimming pared 2 bases from V and 11 bases from J, leaving 9 bases between. Per germline, CDR1 ENHRY and CDR2 SYGVKD. This CDR3 region has 11 residues.

The CDR3 DNA reads as TGCAGTGCTGCCAAGCGGGGGGGCCCTGTGGGCAATGAGCAGTTCTTC. It codes for CSAAKRGGPVGNEQFF. The chain employs TRBV20-1 and TRBJ2-1; 10 bases agree with TRBD2. Germline values: CDR1 DFQATT, CDR2 SNEGSKA (reference sequence). This CDR3 is 16 amino acids long. With 5 bases clipped from V and 6 bases from J, the junction kept 13 bases outside the gene matches.

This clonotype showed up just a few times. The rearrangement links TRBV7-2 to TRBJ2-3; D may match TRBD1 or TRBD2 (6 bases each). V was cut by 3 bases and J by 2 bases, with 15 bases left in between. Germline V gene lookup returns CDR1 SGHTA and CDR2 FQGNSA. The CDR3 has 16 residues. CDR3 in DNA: TGTGCCAGCAGCTTCCCCCCGGGGGCGAACACAGATACGCAGTATTTT. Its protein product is CASSFPPGANTDTQYF.

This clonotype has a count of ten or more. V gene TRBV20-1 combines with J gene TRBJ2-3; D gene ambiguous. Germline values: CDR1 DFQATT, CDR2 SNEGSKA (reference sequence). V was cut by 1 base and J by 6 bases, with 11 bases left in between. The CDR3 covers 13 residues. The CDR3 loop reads CSARVPNIDTQYF. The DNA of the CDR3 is TGCAGTGCTAGAGTTCCCAATATCGATACGCAGTATTTT.

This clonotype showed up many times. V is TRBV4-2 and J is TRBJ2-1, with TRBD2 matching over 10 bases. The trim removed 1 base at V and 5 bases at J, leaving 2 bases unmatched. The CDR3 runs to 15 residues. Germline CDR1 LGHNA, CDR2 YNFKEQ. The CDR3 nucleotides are TGTGCCAGCAGCCAAGGTCTAGCGGGGGACAATGAGCAGTTCTTC. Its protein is CASSQGLAGDNEQFF.

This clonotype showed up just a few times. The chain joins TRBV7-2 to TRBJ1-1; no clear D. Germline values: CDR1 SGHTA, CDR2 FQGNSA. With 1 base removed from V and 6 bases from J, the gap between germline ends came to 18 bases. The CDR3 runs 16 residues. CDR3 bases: TGTGCCAGCAGCTTAGGAAAAGGGAGCGAAAGCGCTGAAGCTTTCTTT. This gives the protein CASSLGKGSESAEAFF.

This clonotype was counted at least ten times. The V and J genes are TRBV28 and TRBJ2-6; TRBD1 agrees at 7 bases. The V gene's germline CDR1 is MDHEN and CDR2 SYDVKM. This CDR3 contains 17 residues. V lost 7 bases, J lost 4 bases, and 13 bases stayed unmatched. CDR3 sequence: CASTRLSGGTGANVLTF. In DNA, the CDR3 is TGTGCCAGCACTCGTTTGTCAGGGGGAACCGGGGCCAACGTCCTGACTTTC.